Included here is one T cell receptor beta chain sequence, with context. This sample was included in a study of technical replicates of blood from several donors. V lost 1 base, J lost 4 bases, and 13 bases lay in between. This CDR3 spans 15 amino acids. Looked up from germline, CDR1 is SEHNR and CDR2 is FQNEAQ (reference sequence). Here immunoSEQ multiplex PCR was the method, and the copy in TCRdb shows in-frame clones only, minus some. Of some 60,000 clones in the sample, around nine tenths are singletons; the top ten hold 4% to 5.5%. The rearrangement uses TRBV7-9 and TRBJ1-2; D remains ambiguous. Sequenced material: PBMCs. The clonotype comes from a human donor in good health. Some clones in this sample may be carry-over from other donors' samples. CDR3 sequence reads: CASSLGQAILYGYTF. CDR3 DNA: TGTGCCAGCAGCTTAGGCCAGGCAATACTCTATGGCTACACCTTC.